The clone carrying this T cell receptor (beta chain) was counted many times. This record belongs to a study of shared clonotypes between healthy human individuals. At deep level, the assay was performed. The protocol was immunoSEQ multiplex PCR, while the TCRdb copy is restricted to in-frame clones and leaves out a portion. The data hold about 100,000 clones, with around 43% observed a single time. V was trimmed by 7 bases and J by 4 bases, leaving 11 bases between them. Germline V gene data show CDR1 as MNHNY and CDR2 as SVGAGI (reference sequence). This CDR3 region has 12 residues. This TCR was sampled from a woman aged 40 to 50 in good health. Some clones in this sample may be carry-over from other donors' samples. The material sequenced was PBMCs. V usage is TRBV6-6 and J usage is TRBJ2-7; D unclear. CDR3 DNA sequence: TGTGCCAGCACTACGGTGGTATACGAGCAGTACTTC. This encodes CASTTVVYEQYF.